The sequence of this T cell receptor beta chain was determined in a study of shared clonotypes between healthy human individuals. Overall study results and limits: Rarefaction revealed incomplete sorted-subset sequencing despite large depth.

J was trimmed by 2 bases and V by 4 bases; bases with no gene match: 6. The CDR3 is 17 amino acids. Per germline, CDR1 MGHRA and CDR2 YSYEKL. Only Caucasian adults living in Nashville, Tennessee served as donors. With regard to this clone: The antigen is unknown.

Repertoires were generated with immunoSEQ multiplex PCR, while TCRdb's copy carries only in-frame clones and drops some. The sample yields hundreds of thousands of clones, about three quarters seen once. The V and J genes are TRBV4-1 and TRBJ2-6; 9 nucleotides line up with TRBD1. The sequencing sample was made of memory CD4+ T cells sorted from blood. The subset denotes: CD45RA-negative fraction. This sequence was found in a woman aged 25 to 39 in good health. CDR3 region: CASSPKQGATGANVLTF. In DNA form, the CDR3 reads TGCGCCAGCAGCCCAAAACAGGGGGCCACTGGGGCCAACGTCCTGACTTTC.